Ten or more counts support the clone carrying this T cell receptor (beta chain). TCRdb re-called the RACE reads with MiXCR, one entry per CDR3 protein. Of more than 75,000 distinct CDR3 sequences in the sample, around 10% are singletons; the top ten hold approximately 3.8%. Time point noted: pre-sensitization, week 0. The treatment was: therapeutic diphenylcyclopropenone sensitization with weekly scalp DPC. Blood sampling preceded each patch test application. The data were taken from a study of human T cells and chemical hapten exposure. Study at large: Mainly, slight library volume differences in the pool made TCR yields vary.

Sequenced material: whole blood, taken in connection with sensitization to the hapten diphenylcyclopropenone (DPC). This clonotype was obtained from a middle-aged woman with alopecia areata. Some clones in this sample may be carry-over from other donors' samples.

CDR3 DNA sequence: TGTGCCAGCAGCTTATCCCACGGAAACACCATATATTTT. It encodes CASSLSHGNTIYF. This chain links TRBV7-2 with TRBJ1-3; D unclear. This CDR3 comprises 13 residues. V shed 2 bases and J shed 4 bases, with 6 bases lying between them. Germline CDR1 and CDR2: SGHTA and FQGNSA. Together with reference TRBV7-2 and TRBJ1-3, the CDR3 gives the full variable domain: GAGVSQSPSNKVTEKGKDVELRCDPISGHTALYWYRQSLGQGLEFLIYFQGNSAPDKSGLPSDRFSAERTGGSVSTLTIQRTQQEDSAVYLCASSLSHGNTIYFGEGSWLTVV.